Below are 8 T cell receptor beta chains sequenced from a single sample in a study of T cells expressing NK-cell markers. TCRdb reprocessed the 5' RACE reads and reports one entry per CDR3 protein, with no DNA. The table lists about 460,000 distinct CDR3 sequences. The sequenced material came from blood T cells: a sorted CD56 or NKG2C T cell subset, CD4+ or CD8+ T cells, or bulk PBMC T cells (not recorded which). The receptors shown here come from a woman aged 45-65 years in good health.

The chain combines TRBV12-3 or TRBV12-4 with TRBJ1-6; checking the TCRdb D call of TRBD1 is not possible without DNA. The CDR3 totals 15 residues. The CDR3 is CASSPGDSSNSPLHF.

V usage is TRBV30 and J usage is TRBJ2-7; the TRBD2 assignment by TCRdb is unverifiable without DNA. From germline, CDR1 is GTSNPN and CDR2 SVGIG (reference sequence). CDR3 length: 16 residues. The CDR3 sequence is CAWSVLGTSGVHEQYF.

This chain uses TRBV19 with TRBJ2-1; the D call from TCRdb, TRBD2, cannot be confirmed without DNA. This CDR3 is built from 18 residues. Germline CDR1 reads LNHDA; CDR2 reads SQIVND (reference sequence). The CDR3: CASSIGALAGGPYNEQFF.

The CDR3 protein is CASSRRREGRNEQFF. This chain connects TRBV12-3 or TRBV12-4 to TRBJ2-1; TCRdb selects TRBD2, and the lack of DNA leaves this call unchecked. This CDR3 is built from 15 residues.

The V call is TRBV5-1, the J call TRBJ2-5; TCRdb picks TRBD2, but there is no DNA to check that call. CDR1 and CDR2 (germline): SGHRS, YFSETQ. The CDR3 has 15 residues. The CDR3 here is CASFPGLADQETQYF. The full variable domain, its missing parts supplied by reference TRBV5-1 and TRBJ2-5, is KAGVTQTPRYLIKTRGQQVTLSCSPISGHRSVSWYQQTPGQGLQFLFEYFSETQRNKGNFPGRFSGRQFSNSRSEMNVSTLELGDSALYLCASFPGLADQETQYFGPGTRLLVL.

The chain carries TRBV10-2 and TRBJ2-2. Germline V lookup: CDR1 WSHSY, CDR2 SAAADI. This CDR3 is 11 amino acids long. The CDR3 spells CACKNTGELFF.

This chain uses TRBV24-1 with TRBJ2-1. This CDR3 comprises 14 residues. Germline V gives CDR1 KGHDR, CDR2 SFDVKD. CDR3 loop: CATSDDGIYNEQFF.

The chain links TRBV16 to TRBJ2-4. Germline values: CDR1 KGHSY, CDR2 FQNENV. This CDR3 is built from 15 residues. The CDR3 region is CASSKEQLAKNIQYF.